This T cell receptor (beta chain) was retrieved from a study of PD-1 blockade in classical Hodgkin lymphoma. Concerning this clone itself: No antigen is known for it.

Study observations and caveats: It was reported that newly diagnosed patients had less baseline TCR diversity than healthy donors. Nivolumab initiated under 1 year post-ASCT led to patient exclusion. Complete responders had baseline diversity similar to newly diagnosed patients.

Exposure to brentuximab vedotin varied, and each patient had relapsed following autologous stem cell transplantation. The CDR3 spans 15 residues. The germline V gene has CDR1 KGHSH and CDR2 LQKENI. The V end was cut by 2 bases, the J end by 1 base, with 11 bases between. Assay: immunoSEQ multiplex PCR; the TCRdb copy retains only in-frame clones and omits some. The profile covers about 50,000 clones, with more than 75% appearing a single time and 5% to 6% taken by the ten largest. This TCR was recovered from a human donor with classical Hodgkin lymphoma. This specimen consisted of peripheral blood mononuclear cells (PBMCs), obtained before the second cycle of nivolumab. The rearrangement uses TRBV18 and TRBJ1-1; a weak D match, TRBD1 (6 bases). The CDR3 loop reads CASSPGVGGNTEAFF. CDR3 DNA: TGTGCCAGCTCACCAGGCGTAGGGGGGAACACTGAAGCTTTCTTT. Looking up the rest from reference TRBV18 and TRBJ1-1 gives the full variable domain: NAGVMQNPRHLVRRRGQEARLRCSPMKGHSHVYWYRQLPEEGLKFMVYLQKENIIDESGMPKERFSAEFPKEGPSILRIQQVVRGDSAAYFCASSPGVGGNTEAFFGQGTRLTVV.